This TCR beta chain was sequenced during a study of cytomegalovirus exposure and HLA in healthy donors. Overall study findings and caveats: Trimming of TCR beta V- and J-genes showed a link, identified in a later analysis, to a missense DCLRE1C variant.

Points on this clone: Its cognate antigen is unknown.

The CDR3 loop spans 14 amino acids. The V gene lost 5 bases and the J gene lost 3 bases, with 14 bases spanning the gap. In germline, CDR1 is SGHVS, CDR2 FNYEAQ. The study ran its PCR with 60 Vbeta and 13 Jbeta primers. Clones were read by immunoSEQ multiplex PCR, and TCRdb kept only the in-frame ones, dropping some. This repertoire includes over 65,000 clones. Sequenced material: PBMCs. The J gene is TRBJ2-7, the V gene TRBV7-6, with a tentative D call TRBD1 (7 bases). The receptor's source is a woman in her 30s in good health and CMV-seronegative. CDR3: CASSAGQTHYEQYF. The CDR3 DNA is TGTGCCAGCAGCGCGGGACAGACCCACTACGAGCAGTACTTC.